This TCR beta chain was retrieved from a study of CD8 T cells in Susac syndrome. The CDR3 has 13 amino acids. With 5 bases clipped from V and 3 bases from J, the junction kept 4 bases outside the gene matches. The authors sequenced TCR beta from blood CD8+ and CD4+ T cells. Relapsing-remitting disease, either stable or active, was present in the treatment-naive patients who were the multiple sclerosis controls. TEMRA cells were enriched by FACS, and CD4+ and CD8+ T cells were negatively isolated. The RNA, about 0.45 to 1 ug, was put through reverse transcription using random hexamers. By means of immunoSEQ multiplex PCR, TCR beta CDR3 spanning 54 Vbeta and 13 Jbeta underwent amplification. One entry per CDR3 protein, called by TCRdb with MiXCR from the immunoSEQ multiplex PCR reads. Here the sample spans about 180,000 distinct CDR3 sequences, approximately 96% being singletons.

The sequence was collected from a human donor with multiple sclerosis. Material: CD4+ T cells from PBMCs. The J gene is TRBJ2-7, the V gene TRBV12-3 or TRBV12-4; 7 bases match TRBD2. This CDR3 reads CASSSTSVYEQYF. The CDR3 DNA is TGTGCCAGCAGTAGTACTAGCGTCTACGAGCAGTACTTC.